Listed here are 27 T cell receptor beta chains from one sample, sequenced in a study of siplizumab effects on memory and regulatory T cells. The table came from immunoSEQ multiplex PCR; TCRdb's copy has only in-frame clones and leaves some out. The sample has roughly 100,000 clones, roughly 91% seen once. Source material: CD4+ T cells sorted from blood. The source of these receptors is a human donor in good health.

The rearrangement links TRBV6-5 to TRBJ2-2, with D perhaps TRBD1 or TRBD2 (5 bases each). In germline, CDR1 is MNHEY, CDR2 SVGAGI. V lost 7 bases and J 6 bases, leaving 15 bases between the germline ends. This CDR3 has 14 amino acids. CDR3 nucleotide sequence: TGTGCCAGCACCCCTGGGGGTGGGCCCGGGGAGCTGTTTTTT. Amino acids: CASTPGGGPGELFF.

The chain employs TRBV6-1 and TRBJ1-2, with 7 nucleotides matching TRBD1. Germline trimming cut 6 bases from V and 4 bases from J; bases unmatched to any gene: 5. Germline CDR1 is MNHNS and CDR2 is SASEGT. The CDR3 spans 13 residues. The CDR3 DNA follows: TGTGCCAGCAGCCTTCGGGACAGCTATGGCTACACCTTC. It codes for CASSLRDSYGYTF.

The chain joins TRBV6-5 to TRBJ2-3, with D perhaps matching TRBD1 or TRBD2 (5 bases each). V shed 5 bases and J shed 10 bases, with 19 bases lying between them. Germline V gives CDR1 MNHEY, CDR2 SVGAGI. The CDR3 has 14 amino acids. The CDR3 is CASSEGPGPRAQYF. CDR3 nucleotides: TGTGCCAGCAGTGAAGGGCCGGGGCCCAGGGCGCAGTATTTT.

The chain carries TRBV6-1 and TRBJ2-7; no clear D gene. This CDR3 comprises 14 residues. V gave up 5 bases and J gave up 3 bases, with 14 bases separating them. Germline V lookup: CDR1 MNHNS, CDR2 SASEGT. The CDR3 region has the DNA TGTGCCAGCAGTCCCAGTTTAGGGCACTACGAGCAGTACTTC. Its protein product is CASSPSLGHYEQYF.

There are a few counts of this clone. The chain carries TRBV30 and TRBJ2-5; D is perhaps TRBD1 (6 bases). Trimming pared 5 bases from V and 7 bases from J, leaving 11 bases between. The germline CDR1 and CDR2 sequences are GTSNPN and SVGIG (reference sequence). The CDR3 is 11 amino acids. The DNA for the CDR3 is TGTGCCTGGCAGGGGTTGGGGACCCAGTACTTC. Translating it yields CAWQGLGTQYF.

V is TRBV29-1 and J is TRBJ2-7; D uncertain. Germline V lookup: CDR1 SQVTM, CDR2 ANQGSEA. This CDR3 region has 13 residues. Trimming took off 4 bases at V and 0 bases at J, with 10 bases between the two ends. The CDR3 DNA follows: TGCAGCGTTGGTCATACCCGCTCCTACGAGCAGTACTTC. This gives the protein CSVGHTRSYEQYF.

The chain is built from TRBV12-5 and TRBJ2-3; TRBD2 aligns across 8 bases. Looked up from germline, CDR1 is LGHNT and CDR2 is FRNRAP. This CDR3 spans 15 amino acids. V trimming: 5 bases; J trimming: 2 bases; junction bases outside the gene matches: 6. CDR3: CASGGSGDFTDTQYF. The CDR3 nucleotides are TGTGCTAGTGGTGGTAGCGGGGATTTCACAGATACGCAGTATTTT.

This clone has only one observation. This chain links TRBV29-1 with TRBJ2-4; 7 bases fit TRBD2. This CDR3 has 12 residues. Germline loops: CDR1 SQVTM, CDR2 ANQGSEA. J gave up 7 bases and V 6 bases, and 6 bases lay outside the gene matches. CDR3 protein: CSVGGGANIQYF. The CDR3 DNA follows: TGCAGCGTGGGGGGGGGAGCCAACATTCAGTACTTC.

The gene calls are TRBV5-4 and TRBJ1-6; 9 nucleotides agree with TRBD1. The CDR3 spans 15 residues. V dropped 3 bases and J dropped 6; count of bases not matched to a gene: 4. Germline lookup yields CDR1 SGHNT and CDR2 YYREEE (reference sequence). The CDR3 spells CASSSDRGVNSPLHF. In DNA, the CDR3 is TGTGCCAGCAGCTCGGACAGGGGTGTTAATTCACCCCTCCACTTT.

This chain uses TRBV30 with TRBJ1-5; tentatively, D is TRBD1 (5 bases). The germline V gene encodes CDR1 GTSNPN and CDR2 SVGIG (reference sequence). V lost 2 bases and J lost 5, with 10 bases in between. This CDR3 is built from 13 residues. CDR3: CAWSLGVDQPQHF. The CDR3 DNA reads as TGTGCCTGGAGTTTGGGGGTAGATCAGCCCCAGCATTTT.

The gene calls are TRBV5-4 and TRBJ1-1, with unresolved D. Germline loops: CDR1 SGHNT, CDR2 YYREEE (reference sequence). CDR3 length equals 14 residues. Trimming took 0 bases from V and 0 from J, leaving 6 bases between them. CDR3 in amino acids: CASSLDLMNTEAFF. As DNA, the CDR3 is TGTGCCAGCAGCTTGGACCTCATGAACACTGAAGCTTTCTTT. The complete variable domain, with remaining parts taken from reference TRBV5-4 and TRBJ1-1, reads ETGVTQSPTHLIKTRGQQVTLRCSSQSGHNTVSWYQQALGQGPQFIFQYYREEENGRGNFPPRFSGLQFPNYSSELNVNALELDDSALYLCASSLDLMNTEAFFGQGTRLTVV.

This clone came up a few times. The rearrangement uses TRBV7-8 and TRBJ2-3; 9 nucleotides line up with TRBD2. V shed 0 bases and J 5 bases; nucleotides not matched to a gene: 9. The CDR3 is 17 amino acids. Germline V gene data show CDR1 as SGHVS and CDR2 as FQNEAQ. CDR3: CASSLALAGARGDTQYF. CDR3 DNA sequence: TGTGCCAGCAGCTTAGCTTTAGCGGGAGCCCGTGGAGATACGCAGTATTTT.

V usage is TRBV27 and J usage is TRBJ2-7; maybe TRBD1 (6 bases). Looked up from germline, CDR1 is MNHEY and CDR2 is SMNVEV (reference sequence). This CDR3 has 15 amino acids. V shed 6 bases and J shed 3 bases, with 18 bases lying between them. The CDR3 is CASSKKGDTDYEQYF. The DNA for the CDR3 is TGTGCCAGCAGCAAAAAGGGGGACACCGACTACGAGCAGTACTTC.

V usage is TRBV5-4 and J usage is TRBJ1-3, with D perhaps TRBD1 (5 bases). Germline CDR1 SGHNT, CDR2 YYREEE (reference sequence). This CDR3 region has 15 residues. Trimming cost V 4 bases and J 0 bases, with 11 bases left between them. This CDR3 reads CASSGTYSSGNTIYF. The CDR3 nucleotides read TGTGCCAGCAGCGGGACTTACAGCTCTGGAAACACCATATATTTT.

The genes are TRBV15 and TRBJ1-1, with TRBD1 matching over 8 bases. The CDR3 length is 15 residues. V was pared by 1 base and J by 2 bases, with 3 bases of the junction left unmatched. Germline values: CDR1 LNHNV, CDR2 YYDKDF (reference sequence). The CDR3 region has the DNA TGTGCCACCAGCAGAGCTCAGGGGGCAAACACTGAAGCTTTCTTT. As protein: CATSRAQGANTEAFF.

The chain has TRBV27 and TRBJ2-7, with 10 bases identical to TRBD2. The CDR3 has 14 residues. V trimming: 5 bases; J trimming: 2 bases; junction bases outside the gene matches: 3. Germline CDR1 reads MNHEY; CDR2 reads SMNVEV (reference sequence). The CDR3 nucleotides are TGTGCCAGCAGTACACTAGCGGGGCCCTACGAGCAGTACTTC. This translates into CASSTLAGPYEQYF.

V and J are TRBV18 and TRBJ1-4, with 7 bases fitting TRBD1. Germline V gives CDR1 KGHSH, CDR2 LQKENI. This CDR3 region has 14 residues. V lost 5 bases and J lost 8; bases outside the gene matches: 8. The CDR3 nucleotides are TGTGCCAGCTCATTCCCAGGGGGGGAAGAAAAACTGTTTTTT. Amino acid sequence: CASSFPGGEEKLFF.

This chain links TRBV9 with TRBJ2-5, with TRBD2 matching over 10 bases. Germline CDR1 and CDR2: SGDLS and YYNGEE. Unmatched junction bases numbered 5, after V lost 0 bases and J lost 9 bases. The CDR3 totals 14 residues. The CDR3 DNA follows: TGTGCCAGCAGCGTAGCTAGCGGGGGTCAGGCCCAGTACTTC. The encoded protein is CASSVASGGQAQYF.

The genes are TRBV2 and TRBJ1-4, with no clear D. The V gene lost 8 bases and the J gene lost 2 bases, with 9 bases spanning the gap. Germline assignment: CDR1 SNHLY and CDR2 FYNNEI. This CDR3 is built from 13 residues. In DNA, the CDR3 is TGTGCCAGCCGCCGCGACACTAATGAAAAACTGTTTTTT. The encoded protein is CASRRDTNEKLFF.

This clone was found once. This chain joins TRBV10-3 and TRBJ2-5; 11 bases are a match to TRBD2. J was trimmed by 5 bases and V by 4 bases; bases with no gene match: 9. The CDR3 has 16 residues. From germline, CDR1 is ENHRY and CDR2 SYGVKD. The CDR3 is CAISGQLAGGPETQYF. CDR3 DNA: TGTGCCATCAGTGGCCAATTAGCGGGGGGGCCCGAGACCCAGTACTTC.

This sequence joins TRBV6-1 and TRBJ2-3; D unresolved. The CDR3 has 12 residues. V gave up 1 base and J gave up 5 bases, with 4 bases separating them. CDR1 and CDR2 (germline): MNHNS, SASEGT. The CDR3 is CASSEVRDTQYF. The DNA of the CDR3 is TGTGCCAGCAGTGAAGTCCGAGATACGCAGTATTTT.

The rearrangement joins TRBV30 to TRBJ1-2; a weak D match, TRBD1 (5 bases). The V end was cut by 2 bases, the J end by 8 bases, with 15 bases between. The CDR3 is 13 residues long. CDR1 and CDR2 from the germline V gene are GTSNPN and SVGIG (reference sequence). CDR3 loop: CAWSPIRRGGYTF. The CDR3 DNA reads TGTGCCTGGAGTCCCATCCGGCGGGGCGGCTACACCTTC.

The gene calls are TRBV7-3 and TRBJ2-7; the D is unclear. The V gene lost 1 base and the J gene lost 2 bases, with 9 bases spanning the gap. CDR1 and CDR2 (germline): SGHTA, FQGTGA. The CDR3 contains 14 residues. The chain's CDR3 is CASSLNAGAYEQYF. The CDR3 DNA follows: TGTGCCAGCAGCTTAAACGCTGGGGCCTACGAGCAGTACTTC.

In this sample, this clone turned up a few times. The chain uses TRBV11-2 and TRBJ1-2; tentatively, D is TRBD1 (6 bases). The V gene lost 0 bases and the J gene lost 7 bases, with 6 bases spanning the gap. The CDR3 is 12 amino acids. Germline-derived CDR1 and CDR2 are SGHAT and FQNNGV. The CDR3 coding sequence is TGTGCCAGCAGCTTAGAAGGGGGTGGCTACACCTTC. Protein: CASSLEGGGYTF.

This clone was seen once. The CDR3 sequence is CASSYVQMMNTEAFF. Written as DNA, the CDR3 is TGTGCCAGCAGTTACGTTCAGATGATGAACACTGAAGCTTTCTTT. This chain joins TRBV6-6 and TRBJ1-1; D gene ambiguous. The V end was cut by 2 bases, the J end by 0 bases, with 10 bases between. Germline CDR1 reads MNHNY; CDR2 reads SVGAGI (reference sequence). The CDR3 totals 15 residues.

The chain employs TRBV19 and TRBJ2-3, with D perhaps matching TRBD2 (5 bases). The germline V gene has CDR1 LNHDA and CDR2 SQIVND (reference sequence). CDR3 length: 15 amino acids. V was shortened by 5 bases and J by 6 bases, with 18 bases between the two germline ends. CDR3 loop: CASSPSEAFGDTQYF. CDR3 DNA sequence: TGTGCCAGTAGTCCCTCGGAGGCTTTTGGGGATACGCAGTATTTT.

The rearrangement joins TRBV18 to TRBJ2-2; 8 bases are a match to TRBD1. Germline CDR1 and CDR2: KGHSH and LQKENI. This CDR3 comprises 15 residues. The V and J ends lost 3 bases and 5 bases, in that order; junction bases with no gene match: 5. This CDR3 is CASSPTGATTGELFF. CDR3 nucleotide sequence: TGTGCCAGCTCACCGACAGGGGCTACTACCGGGGAGCTGTTTTTT.